This T cell receptor beta chain appears in the sequencing data of a study of T cells in localized non-small cell lung cancer. Overall study results and limits: Uninvolved adjacent lung showed peak T cell clonality, exceeding tumor.

The germline V gene has CDR1 SSHAT and CDR2 FNYEAQ (reference sequence). The CDR3 loop spans 14 amino acids. Concerning this clone: Antigen unknown. At one end the junction does not follow the germline gene, possibly because of a read error.

TCRdb keeps only in-frame clones here, not all; method: immunoSEQ multiplex PCR. The repertoire holds tens of thousands of clones, approximately 90% seen once, with 10% to 15% in the top ten. This chain joins TRBV7-7 and TRBJ2-5; either TRBD1 or TRBD2 may fit D (5 bases each). This TCR came from a female donor of 60 years or more with stage III squamous cell lung carcinoma. The starting material was peripheral blood, obtained before any cancer treatment. The DNA for the CDR3 is TGTGCTAGCAGCTTAACGGGGCCGGAGGAGACCCAGTACTTC. Residues: CASSLTGPEETQYF.